This entry is about one TCR beta chain. The sample belongs to a study of blood T cell repertoires in COVID-19. Germline lookup yields CDR1 LGHDT and CDR2 YNNKEL (reference sequence). Trimming took 2 bases from V and 2 from J, leaving 24 bases between them. This CDR3 is built from 19 residues. Profiled with immunoSEQ multiplex PCR; TCRdb holds only in-frame clones, not every one. The sample consists of roughly 250,000 clones, around 86% of them appearing once. This clonotype was obtained from a woman aged 60 to 75 with active or convalescent COVID-19. Sequencing was carried out using peripheral blood. The rearrangement uses TRBV3-1 (or the pseudogene TRBV3-2) and TRBJ2-5; tentatively, D is TRBD1 (6 bases). The DNA for the CDR3 is TGTGCCAGCAGCCAATGGGGTACGGGCTGGACAGAAATGCAAGAGACCCAGTACTTC. Its translation: CASSQWGTGWTEMQETQYF.